The present T cell receptor (beta chain) was sequenced within a study of PD-1 blockade in classical Hodgkin lymphoma. Generated by immunoSEQ multiplex PCR, the TCRdb table keeps only in-frame clones and is missing some. The sample lists approximately 50,000 clones; more than 70% were seen once. V was cut by 4 bases and J by 7 bases, with 19 bases left in between. The CDR3 contains 15 residues. Germline CDR1 reads SEHNR; CDR2 reads FQNEAQ (reference sequence). Findings of the study overall: Newly diagnosed patients reportedly had lower baseline TCR diversity than healthy donors.

To note about this clone: Its antigen is as yet unknown.

Every patient experienced relapse after autologous stem cell transplantation, and brentuximab vedotin exposure varied. Relapsed/refractory classical Hodgkin lymphoma patients had complete, partial or progressive responses. This rearrangement joins TRBV7-9 to TRBJ1-1, with D possibly TRBD1 on 6 matching bases. This TCR was recovered from a human donor with classical Hodgkin lymphoma. Material: peripheral blood mononuclear cells (PBMCs), obtained before the second cycle of nivolumab. CDR3 sequence (DNA): TGTGCCAGCAGCTCGATAGGGAAGACAGGCCTTGAAGCTTTCTTT. It yields the protein CASSSIGKTGLEAFF.